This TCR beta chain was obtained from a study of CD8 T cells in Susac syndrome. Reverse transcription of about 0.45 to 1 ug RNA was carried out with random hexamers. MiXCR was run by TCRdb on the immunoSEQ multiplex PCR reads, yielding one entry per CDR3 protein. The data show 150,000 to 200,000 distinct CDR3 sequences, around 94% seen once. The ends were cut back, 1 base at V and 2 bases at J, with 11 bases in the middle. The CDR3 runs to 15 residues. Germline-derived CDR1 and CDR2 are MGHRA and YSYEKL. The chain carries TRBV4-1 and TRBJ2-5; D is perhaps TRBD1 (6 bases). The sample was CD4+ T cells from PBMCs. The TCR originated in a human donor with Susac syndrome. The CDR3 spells CASSQAEGGQETQYF. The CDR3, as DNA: TGCGCCAGCAGCCAAGCTGAAGGGGGACAAGAGACCCAGTACTTC.